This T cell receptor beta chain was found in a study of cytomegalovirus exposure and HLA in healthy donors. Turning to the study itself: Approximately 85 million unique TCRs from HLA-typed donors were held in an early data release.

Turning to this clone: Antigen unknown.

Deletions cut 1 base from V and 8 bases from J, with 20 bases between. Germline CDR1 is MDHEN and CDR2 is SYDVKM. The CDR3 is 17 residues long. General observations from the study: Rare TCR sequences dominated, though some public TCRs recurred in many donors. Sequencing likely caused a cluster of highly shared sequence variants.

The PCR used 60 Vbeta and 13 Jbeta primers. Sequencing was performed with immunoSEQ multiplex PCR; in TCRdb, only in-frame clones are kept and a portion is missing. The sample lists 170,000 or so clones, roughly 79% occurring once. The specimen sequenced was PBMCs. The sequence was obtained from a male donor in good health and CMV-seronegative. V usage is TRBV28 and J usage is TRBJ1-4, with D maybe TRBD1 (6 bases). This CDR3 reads CASSLSSYHLQGEKLFF. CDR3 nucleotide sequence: TGTGCCAGCAGTTTATCCAGTTACCACCTCCAGGGGGAAAAACTGTTTTTT.